This entry features one TCR beta chain sequence. In the original processing: Amplifying reference gene primers gave estimates of nucleated cell counts. Here immunoSEQ multiplex PCR was the method, and the copy in TCRdb shows in-frame clones only, minus some. Clonal size and the V and J genes are those of that table, whereas D and trimming came from the DNA. The data hold 120,000 or so clones, with around 81% observed a single time. The CDR3 is 15 residues long. V dropped 1 base and J dropped 3; count of bases not matched to a gene: 1. From germline, CDR1 is SEHNR and CDR2 FQNEAQ (reference sequence). The sample comes from a study of blood T cell repertoires in COVID-19. Study at large: The study drew acute and convalescent COVID-19 samples from the United States, Italy and Spain. T cells, B-cell-depleted T cells, or PBMCs supplied cDNA or gDNA.

Seattle participants joined during active infection and were tracked over time. Sequenced input: peripheral blood. The receptor comes from a man between 25 and 39 years old with COVID-19, enrolled during active disease. This chain connects TRBV7-9 to TRBJ2-1; 9 bases agree with TRBD2. The CDR3 region is CASSLVAGDYNEQFF. CDR3 nucleotide sequence: TGTGCCAGCAGCTTAGTAGCGGGAGACTACAATGAGCAGTTCTTC.